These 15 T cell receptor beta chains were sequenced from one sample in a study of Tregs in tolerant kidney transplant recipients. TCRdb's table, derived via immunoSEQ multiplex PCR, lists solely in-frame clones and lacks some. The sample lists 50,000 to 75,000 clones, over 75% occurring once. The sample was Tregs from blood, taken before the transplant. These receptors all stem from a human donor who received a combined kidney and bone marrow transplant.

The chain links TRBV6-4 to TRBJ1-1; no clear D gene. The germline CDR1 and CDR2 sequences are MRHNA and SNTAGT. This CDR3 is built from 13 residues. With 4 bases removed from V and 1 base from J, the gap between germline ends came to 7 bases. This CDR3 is CASSASRNTEAFF. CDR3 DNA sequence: TGTGCCAGCAGTGCCAGTAGGAACACTGAAGCTTTCTTT.

The CDR3 protein is CASNSLRGRGHGYTF. CDR3 DNA sequence: TGTGCCAGCAACAGCTTAAGGGGCAGGGGACATGGCTACACCTTC. This sequence joins TRBV11-2 and TRBJ1-2, with a tentative D call TRBD1 (6 bases). Between the trimmed V and J ends, which lost 7 bases and 6 bases, there was a span of 21 bases. Germline assignment: CDR1 SGHAT and CDR2 FQNNGV. The CDR3 sequence is 15 residues long.

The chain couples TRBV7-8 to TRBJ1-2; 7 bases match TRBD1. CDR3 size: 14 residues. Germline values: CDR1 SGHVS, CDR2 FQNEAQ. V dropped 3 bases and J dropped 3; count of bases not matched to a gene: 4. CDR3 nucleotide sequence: TGTGCCAGCAGCTTCACAGGGGACTACTATGGCTACACCTTC. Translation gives CASSFTGDYYGYTF. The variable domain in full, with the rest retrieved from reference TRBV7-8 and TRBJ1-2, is GAGVSQSPRYKVAKRGQDVALRCDPISGHVSLFWYQQALGQGPEFLTYFQNEAQLDKSGLPSDRFFAERPEGSVSTLKIQRTQQEDSAVYLCASSFTGDYYGYTFGSGTRLTVV.

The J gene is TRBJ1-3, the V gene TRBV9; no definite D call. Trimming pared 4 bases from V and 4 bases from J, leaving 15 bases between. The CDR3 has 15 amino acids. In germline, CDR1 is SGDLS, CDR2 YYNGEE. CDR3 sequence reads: CASSPIFPGGNTIYF. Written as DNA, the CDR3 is TGTGCCAGCAGCCCCATATTTCCCGGCGGAAACACCATATATTTT.

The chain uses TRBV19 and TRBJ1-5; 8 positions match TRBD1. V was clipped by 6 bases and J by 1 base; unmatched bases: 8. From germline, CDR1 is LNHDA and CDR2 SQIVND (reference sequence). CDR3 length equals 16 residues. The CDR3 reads CASSLTGDGSNQPQHF. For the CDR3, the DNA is TGTGCCAGTAGCCTGACAGGGGACGGGAGCAATCAGCCCCAGCATTTT.

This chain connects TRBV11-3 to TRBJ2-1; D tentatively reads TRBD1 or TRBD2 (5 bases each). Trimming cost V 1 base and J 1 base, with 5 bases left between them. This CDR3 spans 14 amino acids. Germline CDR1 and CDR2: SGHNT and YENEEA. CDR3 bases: TGTGCCAGCAGCTTAGGGGGGTCCTACAATGAGCAGTTCTTC. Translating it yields CASSLGGSYNEQFF.

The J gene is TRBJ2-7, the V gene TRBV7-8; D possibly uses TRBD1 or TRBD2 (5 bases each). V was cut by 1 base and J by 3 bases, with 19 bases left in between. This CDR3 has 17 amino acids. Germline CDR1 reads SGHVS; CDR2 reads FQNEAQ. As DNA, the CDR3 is TGTGCCAGCAGCTTAGTGAGGGGTGCAAATATCCTCTACGAGCAGTACTTC. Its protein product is CASSLVRGANILYEQYF. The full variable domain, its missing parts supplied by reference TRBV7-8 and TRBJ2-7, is GAGVSQSPRYKVAKRGQDVALRCDPISGHVSLFWYQQALGQGPEFLTYFQNEAQLDKSGLPSDRFFAERPEGSVSTLKIQRTQQEDSAVYLCASSLVRGANILYEQYFGPGTRLTVT.

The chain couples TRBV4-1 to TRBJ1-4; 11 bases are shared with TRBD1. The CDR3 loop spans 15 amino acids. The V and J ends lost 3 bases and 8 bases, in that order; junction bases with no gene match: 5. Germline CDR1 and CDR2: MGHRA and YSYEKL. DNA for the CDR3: TGCGCCAGCAGCCAGTCCGGGACAGGGGGAGAAAAACTGTTTTTT. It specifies CASSQSGTGGEKLFF.

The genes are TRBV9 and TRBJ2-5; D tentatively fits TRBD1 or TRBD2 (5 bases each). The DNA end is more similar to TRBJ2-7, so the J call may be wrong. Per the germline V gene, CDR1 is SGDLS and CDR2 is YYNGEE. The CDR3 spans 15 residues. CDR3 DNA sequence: TGTGCCAGCAGCGCCGGGACCCGGCGAACCTACGAGCAGTACTTC. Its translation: CASSAGTRRTYEQYF.

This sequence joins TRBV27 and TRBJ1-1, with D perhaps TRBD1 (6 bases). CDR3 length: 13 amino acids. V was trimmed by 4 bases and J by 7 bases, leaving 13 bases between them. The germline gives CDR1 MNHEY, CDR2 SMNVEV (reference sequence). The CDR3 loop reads CASSSHYRDEAFF. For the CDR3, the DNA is TGTGCCAGCAGTTCGCACTACAGGGATGAAGCTTTCTTT.

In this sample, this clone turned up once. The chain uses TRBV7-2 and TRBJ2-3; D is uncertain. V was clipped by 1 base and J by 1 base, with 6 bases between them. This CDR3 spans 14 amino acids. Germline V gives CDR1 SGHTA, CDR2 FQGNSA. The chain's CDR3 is CASSLDVGTDTQYF. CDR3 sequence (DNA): TGTGCCAGCAGCTTAGATGTGGGCACAGATACGCAGTATTTT.

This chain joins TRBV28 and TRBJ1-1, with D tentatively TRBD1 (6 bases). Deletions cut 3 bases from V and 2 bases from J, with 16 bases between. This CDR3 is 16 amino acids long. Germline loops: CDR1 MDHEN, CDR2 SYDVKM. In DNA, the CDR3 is TGTGCCAGCAGTTTCAGGCAGGGGTCAGGTAACACTGAAGCTTTCTTT. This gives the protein CASSFRQGSGNTEAFF. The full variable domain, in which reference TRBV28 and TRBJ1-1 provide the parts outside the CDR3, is DVKVTQSSRYLVKRTGEKVFLECVQDMDHENMFWYRQDPGLGLRLIYFSYDVKMKEKGDIPEGYSVSREKKERFSLILESASTNQTSMYLCASSFRQGSGNTEAFFGQGTRLTVV.

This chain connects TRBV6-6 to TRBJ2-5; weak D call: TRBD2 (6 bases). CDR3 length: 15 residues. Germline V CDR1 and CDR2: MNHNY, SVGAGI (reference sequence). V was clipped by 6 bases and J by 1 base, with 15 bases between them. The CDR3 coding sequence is TGTGCCAGCAGCCCCGTTGGGCGGGGCCAAGAGACCCAGTACTTC. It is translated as CASSPVGRGQETQYF.

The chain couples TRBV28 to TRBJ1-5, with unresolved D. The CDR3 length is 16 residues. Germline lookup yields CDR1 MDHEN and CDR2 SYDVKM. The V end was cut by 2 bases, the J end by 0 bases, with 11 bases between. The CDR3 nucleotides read TGTGCCAGCAGTTTAGCGGGGTGGTATAGCAATCAGCCCCAGCATTTT. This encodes CASSLAGWYSNQPQHF.

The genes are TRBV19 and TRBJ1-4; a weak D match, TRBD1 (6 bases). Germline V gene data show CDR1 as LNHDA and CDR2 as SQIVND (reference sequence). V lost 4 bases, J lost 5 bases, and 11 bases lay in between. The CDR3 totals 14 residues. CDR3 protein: CASSRARGNEKLFF. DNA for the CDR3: TGTGCCAGTAGTAGGGCCAGGGGAAATGAAAAACTGTTTTTT.